The T cell receptor (beta chain) under discussion was sequenced for a study of human T cells and chemical hapten exposure. Study summary: 0.01% DPC was applied to the upper back in patch tests, which were read at 6 days. Overall study findings and caveats: Once DPC sensitization occurred, TCRs above 1 in 1000 frequency showed no change. The immune response of these alopecia patients might not match healthy individuals'.

Per the study methods: A per-sample median of about 96,000 TCRs was observed, with counts ranging from about 20,000 to 750,000. Each CDR3 protein is one row after TCRdb ran MiXCR on the RACE reads. It is TCRdb's table, rather than the study itself, that gives the V and J calls and clone size. Of 13,000 to 15,000 distinct CDR3 sequences listed, roughly 17% are singletons. This clonotype was recorded many times. The antigen remains unidentified. As for time point: patch test 1, 2 weeks after DPC sensitization. Treatment denoted: therapeutic diphenylcyclopropenone sensitization with weekly scalp DPC. Germline-derived CDR1 and CDR2 are DFQATT and SNEGSKA (reference sequence). V lost 4 bases and J lost 0, with 10 bases in between. The CDR3 extends over 13 amino acids.

This receptor was identified in a woman in her twenties or thirties with alopecia areata. Some clones in this sample may be carry-over from other donors' samples. V gene TRBV20-1 combines with J gene TRBJ2-7; D uncertain. The input for sequencing was whole blood, taken in connection with sensitization to the hapten diphenylcyclopropenone (DPC). Written as DNA, the CDR3 is TGCAGTGCTAAGTCCGTCTACTCCTACGAGCAGTACGTC. Protein product: CSAKSVYSYEQYV.